The present entry profiles one T cell receptor beta chain with its context. Its antigen is unknown. No much larger clone exists at a distance of one base, and base qualities are not known. For this chain, trimming is 5 bases at the V end and 0 bases at the J end, and the number of junction bases without a gene match is 9. The germline V gene gives CDR1 as MNHEY and CDR2 as SVGEGT. CDR3 length: 19 amino acids, cysteine to phenylalanine. Only CDR3 DNA remains: 57 bases, in frame from the first base. The record originates from a study of CD8 T cells in Susac syndrome (dated by TCRdb to between 2019 and 2020). Notes on the research overall: Of the Susac syndrome patients who were sequenced, under 10 were in clinical remission while six had clinically active disease. Susac syndrome patients were therapy-naive, on corticosteroids (some also receiving IVIg), or on IVIg alone at blood withdrawal. Whether CD8+ T cell activation and differentiation in Susac syndrome was antigen driven was tested using repertoire sequencing. The paper's findings and limits, for the study overall: The TCR sequencing and HLA analysis was acknowledged to have included a relatively small number of individuals. In the CD4+ T cell repertoire of Susac syndrome patients, clonal expansion was not detected.

RNA was extracted using the RNeasy kit, and roughly 0.45 to 1 ug of the RNA was reverse transcribed with random hexamers. The immunoSEQ multiplex PCR assay, which covers 54 Vbeta and 13 Jbeta segments, was used to amplify TCR beta CDR3 regions. Bias from PCR amplification was corrected by using a synthetic template baseline for primer optimization and for computational correction. Per the original workflow: Reads were assigned to V, D and J genes according to IMGT and analyzed in immunoSEQ Analyzer, with only productive sequences retained. To calculate clonality, Shannon entropy was normalized by log2 of the number of productive unique sequences and then subtracted from one. For each patient and control, public and private clones were evaluated within the 100 most prevalent clones. A clone was defined as Susac-specific if it was absent from the healthy and MS cohorts, from roughly 980 published viral clones and from other ImmuneACCESS disease sequences. TCRdb reworked the public reads: Q25 trimming with fastp, MiXCR clone assembly, productive beta chains retained. Merged by CDR3 protein, the rows form single entries marked with the most common genes and DNA. These V and J calls rely on TCRdb rather than the paper's analysis. For this sample the table gives approximately 190,000 distinct CDR3 sequences, of which 90% to 96% were detected only once. 0.098% of the sample rests with the top ten.

Peripheral blood CD8+ and CD4+ T cells from healthy donors, Susac syndrome patients and multiple sclerosis patients were profiled using high-throughput TCR beta sequencing. Susac syndrome patients met recently defined diagnostic criteria for definite or probable disease. Bulk CD8+ and CD4+ T cells were purified by magnetic negative isolation, while CD8+ TEMRA cells were enriched using FACS. Blood was drawn into EDTA tubes, processed within 24 hours, and PBMCs were isolated by density gradient centrifugation. PBMCs destined for TCR sequencing were cryopreserved in liquid nitrogen and later thawed in a 37 °C water bath. The sorted or isolated CD4+, CD8+ and CD8+ TEMRA cells reached a purity of at least 90%.

The chain uses TRBV6-2 or TRBV6-3 and TRBJ2-1; a stretch of 14 junction bases matches TRBD2. The receptor was derived from a human donor with Susac syndrome. The sample comprised CD4+ T cells from PBMCs. The nucleotide sequence is given as TGTGCCAGCAGTGCTCGGACTAGCGGGGGGCCGAGCTCCTACAATGAGCAGTTCTTC. The resulting protein is CASSARTSGGPSSYNEQFF.